The present T cell receptor beta chain was sequenced within a study of T cell repertoires in cytomegalovirus infection. Study as a whole: Indications of both CMV infection and matching HLA type were provided by public TCR beta signatures.

One entry per CDR3 protein, called by TCRdb with MiXCR from the reads. The table records 510,000 or so distinct CDR3 sequences, less than 30% of them present only once. J gave up 4 bases and V 9 bases, and 8 bases lay outside the gene matches. There are 15 residues in the CDR3. Germline lookup yields CDR1 MNHNS and CDR2 SASEGT. With respect to this clonotype: Its cognate antigen is unknown.

Points from the study as a whole: Clonotypes of TCR beta that were HLA-C-restricted and CMV-specific dominated the ex vivo response. Cumulated frequencies of public TCR beta families served to identify carriers of CMV plus the relevant HLA.

This chain uses TRBV6-1 with TRBJ2-7, with 14 bases lining up with TRBD2. Sequencing used PBMCs. This receptor was obtained from a human donor in good health (CMV status not recorded). Some clones in this sample may be carry-over from other donors' samples. The CDR3 loop is CASGTSGRVGYEQYV. The CDR3 bases are TGTGCCAGTGGGACTAGCGGGAGAGTCGGGTACGAGCAGTACGTC.